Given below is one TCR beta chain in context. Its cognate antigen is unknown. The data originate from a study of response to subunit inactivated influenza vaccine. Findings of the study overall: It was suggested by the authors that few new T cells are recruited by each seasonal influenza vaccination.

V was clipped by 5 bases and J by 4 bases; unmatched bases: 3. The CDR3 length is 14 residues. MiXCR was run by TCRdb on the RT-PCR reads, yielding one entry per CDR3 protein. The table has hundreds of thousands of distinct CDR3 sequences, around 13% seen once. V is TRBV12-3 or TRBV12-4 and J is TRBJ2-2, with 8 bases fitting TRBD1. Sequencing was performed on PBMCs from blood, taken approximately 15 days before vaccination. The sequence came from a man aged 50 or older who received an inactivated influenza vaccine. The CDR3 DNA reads TGTGCCAGCAGTATGGACAGGGTCACCGGGGAGCTGTTTTTT. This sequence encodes CASSMDRVTGELFF.